A single sample gave rise to the 3 T cell receptor beta chains below, sequenced in a study of T cells in Graves' hyperthyroidism and ophthalmopathy (dated by TCRdb to between 2018 and 2021). The library was prepared using multiplex PCR. For sequencing, an Illumina HiSeq 2000 was employed. TCR beta CDR3 regions were amplified from RNA transcripts. The TCR CDR3 was subjected to a first round of RT-PCR using the HTBI primer set and the Qiagen OneStep RT-PCR kit. TCRdb itself trimmed the public reads at Q25 with fastp, ran MiXCR and retained productive beta chains. For every CDR3 protein sequence, its rows merge into one entry that carries the most common genes and DNA. The sample table shows about 480,000 distinct CDR3 sequences, and roughly 14% are seen once. The ten largest clones represent less than 20% of the sample. The sample was blood. All receptors come from a woman aged 18-29 years with Graves' hyperthyroidism.

This clonotype was recorded at least ten times. This rearrangement joins TRBV9 to TRBJ1-2; possibly TRBD1 for D (5 bases). The germline CDR1 and CDR2 sequences are SGDLS and YYNGEE. Deletions cut 1 base from V and 3 bases from J, with 10 bases between. CDR3 length: 14 amino acids. CDR3 bases: TGTGCCAGCAGCGTACCAGGGAGGGACTATGGCTACACCTTC. Translation gives CASSVPGRDYGYTF.

With regard to this clonotype: A much more abundant neighbour one base away suggests this may be a read error. The chain joins TRBV11-3 to TRBJ2-4, with 7 nucleotides matching TRBD2. There are 14 residues in the CDR3. Trimming cost V 8 bases and J 9 bases; bases outside gene matches: 13. CDR1 SGHNT and CDR2 YENEEA come from the germline V gene. The CDR3 bases are TGTGCCAGCCGACCGAGTGCGGGGGAAAGCATTCAGTACTTC. Encoded protein: CASRPSAGESIQYF.

In its sample, this clonotype was seen many times. The genes are TRBV29-1 and TRBJ1-5; no clear D. Germline V gene sequence: CDR1 SQVTM, CDR2 ANQGSEA. Trimming shortened V by 5 bases and J by 0 bases, and 5 bases separated the two germline ends. The CDR3 consists of 12 residues. The CDR3 nucleotides are TGCAGCGTTAGTAGTAGCAATCAGCCCCAGCATTTT. Translated, it gives CSVSSSNQPQHF.